These 16 T cell receptor beta chains came from one sample sequenced in a study of PD-1 blockade in mismatch repair-deficient tumors (dated by TCRdb to about 2017). The library came from the immunoSEQ multiplex PCR assay. In its TCRdb copy, this immuneACCESS table keeps in-frame sequences only and misses some clones. Where compared with another copy, unresolved V genes explain less than half of these, and the others have no known cause. The sample includes some 110,000 clones, with 60% to 85% observed a single time. The top ten clones comprise 4% to 5% of the sample. Sequenced here: peripheral blood, sampled more than 58 weeks after starting pembrolizumab. These receptors came from an adult with mismatch repair-deficient cancer.

The CDR3 coding sequence is TGCGCCAGCAGCTCTCCCCCCGGGACAGGGGGTGAAAGAACTGAAGCTTTCTTT. Protein: CASSSPPGTGGERTEAFF. The chain joins TRBV5-1 to TRBJ1-1; 11 bases are a match to TRBD1. The CDR3 consists of 18 residues. The J segment lost 5 bases and the V segment lost 3 bases, leaving 15 bases of the junction unmatched. Germline V lookup: CDR1 SGHRS, CDR2 YFSETQ.

This chain connects TRBV6-4 to TRBJ2-1, with TRBD2 matching 12 bases. CDR1 MRHNA and CDR2 SNTAGT come from the germline V gene. The J segment lost 7 bases and the V segment lost 3 bases, leaving 10 bases of the junction unmatched. The CDR3 length is 17 residues. This CDR3 reads CASSDSLAGGPKNEQFF. CDR3 nucleotide sequence: TGTGCCAGCAGTGATTCCCTAGCGGGAGGGCCTAAAAATGAGCAGTTCTTC.

This chain connects TRBV2 to TRBJ2-3; 7 bases fit TRBD2. V lost 5 bases to trimming and J lost 3 bases; unmatched junction nucleotides: 8. The CDR3 spans 15 residues. Germline assignment: CDR1 SNHLY and CDR2 FYNNEI. CDR3 region: CASSWAGDVTDTQYF. In DNA, the CDR3 is TGTGCCAGCAGTTGGGCGGGAGATGTGACAGATACGCAGTATTTT.

The gene calls are TRBV11-2 and TRBJ1-2; D may be TRBD1 (6 bases). Per germline, CDR1 SGHAT and CDR2 FQNNGV. The germline V and J ends were trimmed by 5 bases and 6 bases, with 19 bases remaining between them. CDR3 size: 15 residues. CDR3 sequence reads: CASSPGAPSRDGYTF. CDR3 DNA: TGTGCCAGCAGCCCGGGGGCCCCTTCGCGGGATGGCTACACCTTC.

The gene calls are TRBV7-9 and TRBJ1-2; 7 nucleotides line up with TRBD1. V dropped 0 bases and J dropped 3; count of bases not matched to a gene: 4. This CDR3 contains 15 residues. CDR1 and CDR2 from the germline V gene are SEHNR and FQNEAQ (reference sequence). CDR3 protein: CASSLARQGDYGYTF. DNA for the CDR3: TGTGCCAGCAGCTTAGCTAGACAGGGCGACTATGGCTACACCTTC.

The chain has TRBV11-2 and TRBJ2-3, with TRBD2 matching 7 bases. The CDR3 is made up of 17 amino acids. The germline V gene has CDR1 SGHAT and CDR2 FQNNGV. J lost 0 bases, V lost 1 base, and 7 bases had no gene match. In DNA, the CDR3 is TGTGCCAGCAGCTTAGGCGTAAGCGGGGAAAGCACAGATACGCAGTATTTT. It is translated as CASSLGVSGESTDTQYF. Variable domain in full (rest from reference TRBV11-2 and TRBJ2-3): EAGVAQSPRYKIIEKRQSVAFWCNPISGHATLYWYQQILGQGPKLLIQFQNNGVVDDSQLPKDRFSAERLKGVDSTLKIQPAKLEDSAVYLCASSLGVSGESTDTQYFGPGTRLTVL.

Details on this clone: Its ends do not fully match the called genes, so a read error is possible. The CDR3 is CASSSNGGATEAFF. In DNA, the CDR3 is TGTGCTAGCAGTTCAAATGGAGGAGCCACTGAAGCTTTCTTT. The gene calls are TRBV11-3 and TRBJ1-1, with D hard to call. The CDR3 is 14 residues long. The germline V gene has CDR1 SGHNT and CDR2 YENEEA.

The chain links TRBV19 to TRBJ2-7, with 7 nucleotides matching TRBD2. Germline CDR1 and CDR2: LNHDA and SQIVND (reference sequence). The CDR3 extends over 14 amino acids. V was clipped by 4 bases and J by 6 bases; unmatched bases: 9. CDR3 amino acids: CASSTSGGGSEQYF. The CDR3 DNA reads as TGTGCCAGTAGTACTAGCGGTGGAGGGTCCGAGCAGTACTTC.

This chain uses TRBV7-2 with TRBJ2-5; TRBD2 agrees at 12 bases. Losses at the gene ends were 3 bases for V and 5 bases for J; bases not matched to a gene: 7. The CDR3 is 16 residues long. Germline assignment: CDR1 SGHTA and CDR2 FQGNSA. The CDR3 sequence: CASSFRLAGVVETQYF. CDR3 nucleotides: TGTGCCAGCAGCTTCCGACTAGCGGGAGTGGTGGAGACCCAGTACTTC.

The rearrangement links TRBV6-6 to TRBJ2-7; maybe TRBD1 (6 bases). The germline gives CDR1 MNHNY, CDR2 SVGAGI (reference sequence). The ends were cut back, 5 bases at V and 0 bases at J, with 8 bases in the middle. The CDR3 contains 13 residues. The CDR3: CASSPQGSYEQYF. In DNA form, the CDR3 reads TGTGCCAGCAGTCCACAGGGCTCCTACGAGCAGTACTTC.

As DNA, the CDR3 is TGTGCCAGCAGCAAACCCCGGACTAGCGGGAGAAGTAGTAAGCAGTTCTTC. Translating gives CASSKPRTSGRSSKQFF. The chain joins TRBV21-1 to TRBJ2-1; the table's D gene call, TRBD2, was not cross checked with the DNA. TRBV21-1 constitutes a pseudogene. The length of the CDR3 is 17 residues.

The V and J genes are TRBV27 and TRBJ2-7; possible D gene TRBD1, 6 bases. V was shortened by 4 bases and J by 0 bases, with 10 bases between the two germline ends. The CDR3 loop spans 14 amino acids. Germline V lookup: CDR1 MNHEY, CDR2 SMNVEV (reference sequence). CDR3 sequence: CASSYRDTSYEQYF. The CDR3 DNA is TGTGCCAGCAGTTACCGGGACACCTCCTACGAGCAGTACTTC.

In its sample, this clone was seen a few times. The chain links TRBV6-1 to TRBJ2-7, with 9 bases that match TRBD1. The ends lost 4 bases at V and 0 bases at J; junction bases unmatched: 10. From germline, CDR1 is MNHNS and CDR2 SASEGT. This CDR3 is built from 17 residues. Here the CDR3 DNA reads TGTGCCAGCAGTGGGCGAAGAGGGACAGGGAGCTCCTACGAGCAGTACTTC. The encoded protein is CASSGRRGTGSSYEQYF.

The rearrangement uses TRBV30 and TRBJ2-3, with 10 bases that match TRBD2. This CDR3 region has 15 residues. The V and J ends lost 2 bases and 6 bases, in that order; junction bases with no gene match: 8. CDR1 GTSNPN and CDR2 SVGIG come from the germline V gene (reference sequence). The DNA of the CDR3 is TGTGCCTGGAGTAGTCTAGCGGGAGTTTCGGATACGCAGTATTTT. Amino acid sequence: CAWSSLAGVSDTQYF.

V is TRBV2 and J is TRBJ2-1, with D unclear. The CDR3 is made up of 12 amino acids. Between the trimmed V and J ends, which lost 6 bases and 1 base, there was a span of 4 bases. Germline lookup yields CDR1 SNHLY and CDR2 FYNNEI. CDR3 region: CASRDSYNEQFF. CDR3 coding DNA: TGTGCCAGCAGGGATTCCTACAATGAGCAGTTCTTC.

The chain uses TRBV27 and TRBJ2-2; 7 positions match TRBD2. The CDR3 runs 16 residues. V shed 0 bases, J shed 5 bases, and the junction held 6 bases outside the gene matches. Germline CDR1 and CDR2: MNHEY and SMNVEV (reference sequence). The CDR3 reads CASSLSAGVGTGELFF. In nucleotides, the CDR3 is TGTGCCAGCAGTTTATCCGCGGGAGTGGGTACCGGGGAGCTGTTTTTT.